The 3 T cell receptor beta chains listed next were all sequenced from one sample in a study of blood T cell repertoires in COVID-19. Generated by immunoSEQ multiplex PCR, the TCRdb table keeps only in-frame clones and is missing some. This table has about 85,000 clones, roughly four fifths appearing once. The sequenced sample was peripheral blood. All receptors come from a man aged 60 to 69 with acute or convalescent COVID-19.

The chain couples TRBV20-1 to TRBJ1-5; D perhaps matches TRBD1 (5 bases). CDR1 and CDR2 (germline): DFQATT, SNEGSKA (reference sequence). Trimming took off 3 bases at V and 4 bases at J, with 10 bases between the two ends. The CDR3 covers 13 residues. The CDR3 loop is CSASVGGNQPQHF. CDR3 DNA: TGCAGTGCTAGTGTGGGGGGTAATCAGCCCCAGCATTTT.

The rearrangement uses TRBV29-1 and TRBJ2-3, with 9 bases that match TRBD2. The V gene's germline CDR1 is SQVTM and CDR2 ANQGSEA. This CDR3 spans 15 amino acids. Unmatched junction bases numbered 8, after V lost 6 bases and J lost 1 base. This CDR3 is CSVHKRGAGTDTQYF. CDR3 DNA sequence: TGCAGCGTACATAAGCGGGGGGCGGGCACAGATACGCAGTATTTT.

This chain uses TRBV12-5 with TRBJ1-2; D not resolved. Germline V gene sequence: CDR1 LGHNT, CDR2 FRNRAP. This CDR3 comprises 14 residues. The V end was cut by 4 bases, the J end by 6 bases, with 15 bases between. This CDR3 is CASGSRSILHGYTF. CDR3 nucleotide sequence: TGTGCTAGTGGTTCCCGGTCCATTTTACATGGCTACACCTTC.